These T cell receptor beta chains were read from a single sample in a study of blood T cell repertoires in COVID-19. Assay used: immunoSEQ multiplex PCR; TCRdb lists only in-frame clones, some missing. This sample has roughly 55,000 clones, with over 75% found just once. Material: peripheral blood. These receptors all come from a human donor with active COVID-19. The donor label of this sample is uncertain. The CDR3 runs from the conserved cysteine through the conserved F or W. The D gene is left open where the match is weak. Only part of the rows carry a size: once, few, many, or a class if the clone is expanded.

DNA	CDR3	D	J	size	V
TGTGCCTGGACCCCAGCGGGAGCCTACGAGCAGTACTTC	CAWTPAGAYEQYF	TRBD2	TRBJ2-7	.	TRBV30
TGTGCCAGCAGCTTAGTTTCACAGGGGGCTGAGACCCAGTACTTC	CASSLVSQGAETQYF	TRBD1	TRBJ2-5	.	TRBV7-9
TGTGCCAGCAGCGCTACAGGGACCGGGGAGCTGTTTTTT	CASSATGTGELFF	.	TRBJ2-2	.	TRBV6-5
TGTGCCAGCAGAGCCGACAGGGGGCTGACAGATACGCAGTATTTT	CASRADRGLTDTQYF	TRBD1	TRBJ2-3	.	TRBV6-5
TGTGCCAGCAGTGCTAAGAACACCGGGGAGCTGTTTTTT	CASSAKNTGELFF	.	TRBJ2-2	.	TRBV2
TGTGCCAGCAGCCAAGAGGGCCAGACAGGGGCGGTTGAAAAACTGTTTTTT	CASSQEGQTGAVEKLFF	TRBD1	TRBJ1-4	.	TRBV4-2
TGTGCCAGTAGCTGGGGCCCCTCCTACGAGCAGTACTTC	CASSWGPSYEQYF	.	TRBJ2-7	.	TRBV2
TGTGCCAGCAGCTTGCAGGGCAGAGCTTTCTTT	CASSLQGRAFF	.	TRBJ1-1	.	TRBV7-9
TGTGCCAGCAGCCGGGATTTTGCCAATGGCTACACCTTC	CASSRDFANGYTF	.	TRBJ1-2	.	TRBV5-6
TGTGCCAGCAGCTACTCCGGGACAGGGGCGGACACTGAAGCTTTCTTT	CASSYSGTGADTEAFF	TRBD1	TRBJ1-1	.	TRBV7-9
TGCGCCAGCAGTTACAGGGTTCTCTATGGCTACACCTTC	CASSYRVLYGYTF	.	TRBJ1-2	.	TRBV5-1
TGTGCCTGGAGTGCGTATTCCGGGACAGCTAATGAAAAACTGTTTTTT	CAWSAYSGTANEKLFF	TRBD1	TRBJ1-4	.	TRBV30
TGTGCCAGCAGCCCCGGACAGTACAATGAGCAGTTCTTC	CASSPGQYNEQFF	.	TRBJ2-1	.	TRBV12-3/TRBV12-4
TGTGCCAGCAGTCCACAGGTCTTAGCGAACACTGAAGCTTTCTTT	CASSPQVLANTEAFF	.	TRBJ1-1	.	TRBV6-6
TGCGCCAGCAGCTTGGCCCTATACAATGAGCAGTTCTTC	CASSLALYNEQFF	.	TRBJ2-1	.	TRBV5-1
TGTGCCAGCAGTTATGCGGGGGCAAACTACAATGAGCAGTTCTTC	CASSYAGANYNEQFF	.	TRBJ2-1	.	TRBV6-5
TGTGCCAGCAGCCTTTCCACAGGTCCCCTCCACTTT	CASSLSTGPLHF	.	TRBJ1-6	.	TRBV3-1/TRBV3-2
TGTGCCAGCAGCGTTCCCGGGACAAACACTGAAGCTTTCTTT	CASSVPGTNTEAFF	.	TRBJ1-1	.	TRBV9
TGTGCCAGCAGTCCTTGGACAGGGGACGAGCAGTACTTC	CASSPWTGDEQYF	TRBD1	TRBJ2-7	once	TRBV27
TGCGCCAGCAGCTTGGGACAGGGAAATCCCCTCTCGAGCTACAATGAGCAGTTCTTC	CASSLGQGNPLSSYNEQFF	TRBD1	TRBJ2-1	.	TRBV5-1
TGTGCCAGCAGCTTAGAGGGGAGCACAGATACGCAGTATTTT	CASSLEGSTDTQYF	.	TRBJ2-3	.	TRBV7-9
TGTGCCAGCAGCGGGGACAGGGATGAAAAACTGTTTTTT	CASSGDRDEKLFF	TRBD1	TRBJ1-4	.	TRBV9
TGCGCCAGCAGGCTCACAGGGGGAGACAGCAATCAGCCCCAGCATTTT	CASRLTGGDSNQPQHF	TRBD1	TRBJ1-5	few	TRBV10-1
TGTGCCAGTAGTCCTGTAGCGGGAGAGATCCACGAGCAGTACTTC	CASSPVAGEIHEQYF	TRBD2	TRBJ2-7	.	TRBV19
TGTGCCAGTAGTACAACCCCAGGGGCTGAAGCTTTCTTT	CASSTTPGAEAFF	.	TRBJ1-1	.	TRBV19
TGTGCCAGCAGCGGAGTTACGGCGGGGGGAAACACCATATATTTT	CASSGVTAGGNTIYF	.	TRBJ1-3	.	TRBV9
TGTGCCAGCAGAAAGTTGAGGGGGAACTATGGCTACACCTTC	CASRKLRGNYGYTF	.	TRBJ1-2	.	TRBV6-4
TGTGCCAGCAGTTACTCTCCCAGCGGGAACACCTACGAGCAGTACTTC	CASSYSPSGNTYEQYF	TRBD2	TRBJ2-7	.	TRBV6-5
TGTGCCAGCACCGGGGGGGGCACTGAAGCTTTCTTT	CASTGGGTEAFF	.	TRBJ1-1	.	TRBV28
TGTGCCAGTAGTCCGGAGGGGCTCGAAGCTTTCTTT	CASSPEGLEAFF	.	TRBJ1-1	.	TRBV19
TGTGCCAGCAGTGGACTCCAAGCGGCCTCCTACAATGAGCAGTTCTTC	CASSGLQAASYNEQFF	.	TRBJ2-1	.	TRBV6-1
TGCAGCGTTGAAGACCCGGGACAGCCTTACAATGAGCAGTTCTTC	CSVEDPGQPYNEQFF	TRBD1	TRBJ2-1	.	TRBV29-1
TGTGCCAGCAGCTTGGGAGGGGGAACCAACTATGGCTACACCTTC	CASSLGGGTNYGYTF	.	TRBJ1-2	.	TRBV5-4
TGTGCCACCCTTAAGCGGGGAGCTTCGGGCTACACCTTC	CATLKRGASGYTF	.	TRBJ1-2	.	TRBV28
TGTGCCAGCAGCTTTACAGGGGACCCAAGGGAGACCCAGTACTTC	CASSFTGDPRETQYF	TRBD1	TRBJ2-5	.	TRBV9
TGTGCCAGCAGTGTCACCCTCGGCGAGGGTACGCAGTATTTT	CASSVTLGEGTQYF	.	TRBJ2-3	.	TRBV25-1
TGTGCCAGCAGCGTAGCCGGGGGATTGGACGGGCAGTACTTC	CASSVAGGLDGQYF	.	TRBJ2-7	few	TRBV9